A single sample is the source of the 5 T cell receptor beta chains below, sequenced in a study of T cell responses to AZD1222 COVID-19 vaccine. Clones were read by immunoSEQ multiplex PCR, and TCRdb kept only the in-frame ones, dropping some. Here the sample spans around 81,000 clones, under 95% being singletons. The sequencing here drew on peripheral blood, taken 28 days after the second AZD1222 dose. The receptor set was obtained from an adult who received the AZD1222 COVID-19 vaccine.

This clone has just one count. V usage is TRBV12-3 or TRBV12-4 and J usage is TRBJ2-2, with D perhaps matching TRBD1 (5 bases). V lost 7 bases, J lost 5 bases, and 11 bases lay in between. The CDR3 sequence is 13 residues long. The CDR3 protein is CASNTGFTGELFF. CDR3 in DNA: TGTGCCAGCAACACAGGTTTTACCGGGGAGCTGTTTTTT.

The rearrangement uses TRBV5-4 and TRBJ2-5; D gene uncertain. The CDR3 contains 13 residues. V lost 1 base, J lost 4 bases, and 8 bases lay in between. CDR1 and CDR2 (germline): SGHNT, YYREEE (reference sequence). This CDR3 is CASSLFGRETQYF. The CDR3 DNA follows: TGTGCCAGCAGCTTGTTCGGTAGAGAGACCCAGTACTTC.

The CDR3 sequence: CASSYVGANTGELFF. CDR3 coding DNA: TGTGCCAGCAGTTATGTCGGGGCGAACACCGGGGAGCTGTTTTTT. The rearrangement uses TRBV6-5 and TRBJ2-2; possibly TRBD2 for D (5 bases). The CDR3 has 15 amino acids. Germline CDR1 is MNHEY and CDR2 is SVGAGI. Trimming removed 3 bases from V and 0 bases from J, with 8 bases in between.

V and J are TRBV6-2 or TRBV6-3 and TRBJ1-1, with 7 nucleotides matching TRBD1. The J segment lost 4 bases and the V segment lost 3 bases, leaving 5 bases of the junction unmatched. The length of the CDR3 is 14 residues. Germline V gene data show CDR1 as MNHEY and CDR2 as SVGEGT. The CDR3 bases are TGTGCCAGCAGTTATCCGACAGGGAGCACTGAAGCTTTCTTT. It specifies CASSYPTGSTEAFF.

A single count supports this clone. This chain connects TRBV19 to TRBJ2-5; 9 nucleotides align to TRBD1. The CDR3 runs 15 residues. Germline values: CDR1 LNHDA, CDR2 SQIVND (reference sequence). J was trimmed by 5 bases and V by 0 bases; bases with no gene match: 4. The CDR3 reads CASSIDHRGLETQYF. The CDR3 nucleotides are TGTGCCAGTAGTATAGACCACAGGGGGCTGGAGACCCAGTACTTC. Drawing the rest from reference TRBV19 and TRBJ2-5, the complete variable domain is DGGITQSPKYLFRKEGQNVTLSCEQNLNHDAMYWYRQDPGQGLRLIYYSQIVNDFQKGDIAEGYSVSREKKESFPLTVTSAQKNPTAFYLCASSIDHRGLETQYFGPGTRLLVL.